At least ten counts were recorded for the clone carrying this T cell receptor beta chain. The entry originates in a study of human T cells and chemical hapten exposure. The V and J ends lost 8 bases and 4 bases, in that order; junction bases with no gene match: 4. The length of the CDR3 is 14 residues. Germline V gene lookup returns CDR1 SNHLY and CDR2 FYNNEI. TCRdb reanalysed the RACE reads using MiXCR and keeps one entry per CDR3 protein. The sample records approximately 50,000 distinct CDR3 sequences, approximately 10% being singletons. Time point defined: pre-sensitization, week 0. Treatment given: therapeutic diphenylcyclopropenone sensitization with weekly scalp DPC. The authors extracted total RNA from unfractionated whole blood.

The clonotype comes from a woman in her 30s with alopecia areata. Some clones in this sample may be carry-over from other donors' samples. This chain joins TRBV2 and TRBJ2-3; 12 nucleotides agree with TRBD1. Sequences were derived from whole blood, sampled in connection with sensitization to the hapten diphenylcyclopropenone (DPC). The CDR3 DNA follows: TGTGCCAGCGGCCGGGACAGGGGGCCAGATACGCAGTATTTT. Its translation: CASGRDRGPDTQYF.